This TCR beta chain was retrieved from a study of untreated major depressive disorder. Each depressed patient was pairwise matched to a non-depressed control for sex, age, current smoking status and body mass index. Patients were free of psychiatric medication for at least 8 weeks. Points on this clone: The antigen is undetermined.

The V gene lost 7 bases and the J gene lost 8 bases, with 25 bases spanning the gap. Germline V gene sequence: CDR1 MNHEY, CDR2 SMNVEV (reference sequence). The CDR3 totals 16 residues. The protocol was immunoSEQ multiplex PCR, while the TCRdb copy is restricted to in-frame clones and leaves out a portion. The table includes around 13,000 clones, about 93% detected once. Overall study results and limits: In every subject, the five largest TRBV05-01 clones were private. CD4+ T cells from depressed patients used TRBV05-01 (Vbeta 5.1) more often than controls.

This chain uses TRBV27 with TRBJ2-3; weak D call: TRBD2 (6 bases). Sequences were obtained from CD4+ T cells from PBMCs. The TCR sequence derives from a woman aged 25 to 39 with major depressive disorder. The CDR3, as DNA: TGTGCCAGCAATCCAACGGGGGTACTAACTTCGGGTACGCAGTATTTT. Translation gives CASNPTGVLTSGTQYF.